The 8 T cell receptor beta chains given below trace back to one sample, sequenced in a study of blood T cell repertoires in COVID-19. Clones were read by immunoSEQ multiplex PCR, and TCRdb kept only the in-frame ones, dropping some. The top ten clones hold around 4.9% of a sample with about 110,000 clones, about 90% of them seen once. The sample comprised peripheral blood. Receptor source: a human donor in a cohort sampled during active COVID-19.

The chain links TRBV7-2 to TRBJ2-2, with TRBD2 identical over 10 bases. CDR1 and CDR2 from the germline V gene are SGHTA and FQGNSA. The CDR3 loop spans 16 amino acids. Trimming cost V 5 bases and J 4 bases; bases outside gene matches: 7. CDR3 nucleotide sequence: TGTGCCAGCAGCCAGAGCGGGAGGGCCGGCACCGGGGAGCTGTTTTTT. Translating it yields CASSQSGRAGTGELFF.

CDR3 sequence reads: CASSLAGSYSGTQYF. CDR3 sequence (DNA): TGTGCCAGCAGCTTAGCCGGATCCTACTCAGGTACGCAGTATTTT. The gene calls are TRBV7-9 and TRBJ2-3; D remains unclear. Germline V lookup: CDR1 SEHNR, CDR2 FQNEAQ (reference sequence). The CDR3 runs to 15 residues. V lost 0 bases and J 8 bases, leaving 15 bases between the germline ends. Filled out from reference TRBV7-9 and TRBJ2-3, the complete variable domain reads DTGVSQNPRHKITKRGQNVTFRCDPISEHNRLYWYRQTLGQGPEFLTYFQNEAQLEKSRLLSDRFSAERPKGSFSTLEIQRTEQGDSAMYLCASSLAGSYSGTQYFGPGTRLTVL.

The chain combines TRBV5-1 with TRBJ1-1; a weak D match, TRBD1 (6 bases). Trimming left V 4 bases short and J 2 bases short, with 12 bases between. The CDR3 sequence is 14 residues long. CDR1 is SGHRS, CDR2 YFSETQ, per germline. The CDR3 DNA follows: TGCGCCAGCAGCACCGGGACACCAAACACTGAAGCTTTCTTT. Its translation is CASSTGTPNTEAFF.

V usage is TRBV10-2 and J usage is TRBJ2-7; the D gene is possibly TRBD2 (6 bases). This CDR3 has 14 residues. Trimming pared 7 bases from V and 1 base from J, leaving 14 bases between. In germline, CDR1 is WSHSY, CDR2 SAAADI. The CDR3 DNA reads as TGCGCCAGCACCCGGGACGGGGGTTCCTACGAGCAGTACTTC. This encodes CASTRDGGSYEQYF.

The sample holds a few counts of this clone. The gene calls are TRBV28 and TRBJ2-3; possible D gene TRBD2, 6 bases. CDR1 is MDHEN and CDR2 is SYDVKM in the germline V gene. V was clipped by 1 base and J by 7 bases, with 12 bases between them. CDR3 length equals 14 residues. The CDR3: CASSLFRGIYTQYF. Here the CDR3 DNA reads TGTGCCAGCAGTTTATTCCGGGGGATTTATACGCAGTATTTT.

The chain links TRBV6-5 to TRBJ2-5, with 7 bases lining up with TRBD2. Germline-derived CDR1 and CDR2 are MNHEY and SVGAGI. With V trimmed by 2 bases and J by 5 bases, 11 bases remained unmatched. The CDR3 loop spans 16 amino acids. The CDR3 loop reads CASSYPRGTKGETQYF. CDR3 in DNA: TGTGCCAGCAGTTACCCCCGGGGGACTAAGGGTGAGACCCAGTACTTC.

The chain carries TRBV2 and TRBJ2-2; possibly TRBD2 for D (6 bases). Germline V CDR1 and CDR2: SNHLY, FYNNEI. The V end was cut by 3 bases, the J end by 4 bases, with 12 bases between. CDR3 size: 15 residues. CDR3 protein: CASSDGGPGTGELFF. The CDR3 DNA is TGTGCCAGCAGTGACGGGGGACCGGGCACCGGGGAGCTGTTTTTT.

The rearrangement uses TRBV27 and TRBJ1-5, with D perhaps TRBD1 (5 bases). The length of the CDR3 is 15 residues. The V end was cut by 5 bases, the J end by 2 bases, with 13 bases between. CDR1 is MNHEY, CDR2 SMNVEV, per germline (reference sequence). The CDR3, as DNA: TGTGCCAGCAGTAGGGACTTCACCCGCAATCAGCCCCAGCATTTT. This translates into CASSRDFTRNQPQHF.